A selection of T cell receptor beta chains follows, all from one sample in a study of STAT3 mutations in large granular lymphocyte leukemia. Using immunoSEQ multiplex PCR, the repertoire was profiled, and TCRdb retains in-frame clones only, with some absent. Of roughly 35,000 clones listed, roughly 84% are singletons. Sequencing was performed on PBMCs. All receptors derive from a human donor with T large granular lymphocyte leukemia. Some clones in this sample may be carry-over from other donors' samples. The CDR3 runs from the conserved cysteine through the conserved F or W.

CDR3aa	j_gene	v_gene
CASSRTEPRNYGYTF	TRBJ1-2	TRBV5-4
CASSLGASTEAFF	TRBJ1-1	TRBV7-9
CASSTRQGKDYGYTF	TRBJ1-2	TRBV7-9
CASSHGQGVGYTF	TRBJ1-2	TRBV4-1
CASSERQSVLNTEAFF	TRBJ1-1	TRBV25-1
CASYLLGTTDTQYF	TRBJ2-3	TRBV5-1
CASSADHESTDTQYF	TRBJ2-3	TRBV7-9
CASRTLRDSKNSPLHF	TRBJ1-6	TRBV6-6
CASSSRGGWNSPLHF	TRBJ1-6	TRBV5-6
CASSRQGDSGNTIYF	TRBJ1-3	TRBV6-5
CASSAGTVKYQPQHF	TRBJ1-5	TRBV6-1
CASNNEQFF	TRBJ2-1	TRBV9
CAWSVFRTSGKSSYEQYF	TRBJ2-7	TRBV30
CASSSTNREDGYTF	TRBJ1-2	TRBV5-4
CAISGTGNQPQHF	TRBJ1-5	TRBV10-3
CASSSNPSYEQYF	TRBJ2-7	TRBV5-1
CAWVGDGYTF	TRBJ1-2	TRBV30
CASSLVGYTGELFF	TRBJ2-2	TRBV11-3
CASSPRQGNLNTEAFF	TRBJ1-1	TRBV18
CASSQVNLGFVGSPLHF	TRBJ1-6	TRBV4-1
CASSPSLSSGASSYGYTF	TRBJ1-2	TRBV7-9
CASSFAGTSLGREQFF	TRBJ2-1	TRBV7-2
CASSPGSTGYGYTF	TRBJ1-2	TRBV4-2